This section outlines one T cell receptor (beta chain) sequence together with its context. What it recognizes is unknown. The immunoSEQ assay was v3. Libraries were prepared by immunoSEQ multiplex PCR; TCRdb keeps only in-frame clonotypes and omits some of them. The repertoire holds some 90,000 clones, with 55% to 75% as singletons. Time point denoted: pre-treatment sample, taken before nivolumab and TIL therapy. Pleural nodules or supraclavicular lymph nodes made up most of the excised metastases sampled. This specimen comes from a study of TIL therapy for anti-PD-1-resistant metastatic lung cancer. At the level of the study: Tumors carried a median about 1.6 non-synonymous mutations per megabase. Findings of the study overall: Many TIL product clones were absent from baseline tumor, suggesting clonal contraction.

The V segment lost 0 bases and the J segment 5 bases; nucleotides outside the gene matches: 6. The CDR3 sequence is 16 residues long. Germline values: CDR1 SGHRS, CDR2 YFSETQ. This clonotype originated in a person aged 25-80 years with non-small cell lung cancer. The specimen was tumor tissue, collected at baseline. The rearrangement uses TRBV5-1 and TRBJ2-3; 10 positions agree with TRBD2. The CDR3 is CASSLVSGGLGDTQYF. CDR3 nucleotide sequence: TGCGCCAGCAGCTTGGTTAGCGGGGGGCTGGGAGATACGCAGTATTTT. Combining the CDR3 with reference TRBV5-1 and TRBJ2-3 gives the whole variable domain KAGVTQTPRYLIKTRGQQVTLSCSPISGHRSVSWYQQTPGQGLQFLFEYFSETQRNKGNFPGRFSGRQFSNSRSEMNVSTLELGDSALYLCASSLVSGGLGDTQYFGPGTRLTVL.